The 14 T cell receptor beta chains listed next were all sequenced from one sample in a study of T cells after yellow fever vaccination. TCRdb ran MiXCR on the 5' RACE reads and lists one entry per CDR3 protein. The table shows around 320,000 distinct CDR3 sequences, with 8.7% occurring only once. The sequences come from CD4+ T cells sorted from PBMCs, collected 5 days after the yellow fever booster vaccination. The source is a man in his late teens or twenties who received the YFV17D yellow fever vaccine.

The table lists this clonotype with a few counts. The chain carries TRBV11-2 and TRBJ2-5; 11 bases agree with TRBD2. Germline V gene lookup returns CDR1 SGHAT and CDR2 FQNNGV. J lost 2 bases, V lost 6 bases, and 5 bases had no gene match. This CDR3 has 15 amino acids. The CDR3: CASRKIAGGQETQYF. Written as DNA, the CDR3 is TGTGCCAGCAGGAAAATAGCGGGGGGGCAAGAGACCCAGTACTTC.

The chain's CDR3 is CASSSRSGEDTIYF. CDR3 DNA sequence: TGTGCCAGCAGCTCTCGTAGCGGCGAGGACACCATATATTTT. The chain joins TRBV7-2 to TRBJ1-3; D not resolved. Trimming stripped 4 bases from V and 8 bases from J, with 15 bases between. Germline lookup yields CDR1 SGHTA and CDR2 FQGNSA. This CDR3 is built from 14 residues.

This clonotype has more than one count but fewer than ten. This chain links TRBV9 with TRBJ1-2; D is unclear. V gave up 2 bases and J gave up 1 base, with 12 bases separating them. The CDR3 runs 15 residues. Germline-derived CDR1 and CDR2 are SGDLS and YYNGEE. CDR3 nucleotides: TGTGCCAGCAGCGTTAAGGCCCGCGATAACTATGGCTACACCTTC. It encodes CASSVKARDNYGYTF.

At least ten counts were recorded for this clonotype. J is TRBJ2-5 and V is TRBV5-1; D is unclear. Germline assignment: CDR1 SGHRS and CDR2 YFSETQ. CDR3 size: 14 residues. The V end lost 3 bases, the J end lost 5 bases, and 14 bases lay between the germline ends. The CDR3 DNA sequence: TGCGCCAGCAGCTGGGAAAGCCCCCCGGAGACCCAGTACTTC. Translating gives CASSWESPPETQYF. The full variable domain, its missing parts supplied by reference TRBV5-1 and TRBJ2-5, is KAGVTQTPRYLIKTRGQQVTLSCSPISGHRSVSWYQQTPGQGLQFLFEYFSETQRNKGNFPGRFSGRQFSNSRSEMNVSTLELGDSALYLCASSWESPPETQYFGPGTRLLVL.

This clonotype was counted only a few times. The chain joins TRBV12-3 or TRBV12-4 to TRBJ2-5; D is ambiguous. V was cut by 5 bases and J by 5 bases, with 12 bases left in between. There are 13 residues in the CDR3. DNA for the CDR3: TGTGCCAGCAGTCCCCAATTGCGGGAGACCCAGTACTTC. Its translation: CASSPQLRETQYF.

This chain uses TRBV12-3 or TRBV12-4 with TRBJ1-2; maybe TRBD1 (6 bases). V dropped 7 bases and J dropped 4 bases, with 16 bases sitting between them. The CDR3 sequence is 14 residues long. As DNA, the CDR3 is TGTGCCAGCACCCGAGGGGGGCGCGTCTATGGCTACACCTTC. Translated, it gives CASTRGGRVYGYTF.

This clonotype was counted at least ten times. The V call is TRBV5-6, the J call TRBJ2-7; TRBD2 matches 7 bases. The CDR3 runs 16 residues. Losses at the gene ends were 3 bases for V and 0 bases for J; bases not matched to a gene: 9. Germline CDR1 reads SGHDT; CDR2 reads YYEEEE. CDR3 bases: TGTGCCAGCAGCTCCCCTAAAGCGGGGAGCTCCTACGAGCAGTACGTC. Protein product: CASSSPKAGSSYEQYV.

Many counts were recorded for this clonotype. CDR3 in amino acids: CASSQEGTGSTDTQYF. As DNA, the CDR3 is TGTGCCAGCAGCCAAGAAGGGACGGGGTCCACAGATACGCAGTATTTT. The chain is built from TRBV4-2 and TRBJ2-3; D tentatively reads TRBD1 or TRBD2 (5 bases each). Germline loops: CDR1 LGHNA, CDR2 YNFKEQ. Trimming shortened V by 0 bases and J by 2 bases, and 12 bases separated the two germline ends. The CDR3 is 16 amino acids.

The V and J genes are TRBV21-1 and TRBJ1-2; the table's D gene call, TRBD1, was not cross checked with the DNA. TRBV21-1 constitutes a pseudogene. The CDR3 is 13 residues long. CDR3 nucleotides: TGTGCCAGCAGCACCCGGGACAGGGAAGGCTACACCTTC. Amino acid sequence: CASSTRDREGYTF.

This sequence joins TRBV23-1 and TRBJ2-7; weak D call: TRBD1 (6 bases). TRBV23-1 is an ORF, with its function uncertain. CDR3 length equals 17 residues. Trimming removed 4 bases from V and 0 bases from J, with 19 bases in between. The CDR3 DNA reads TGCGCCAGCAGTCCGACCCCCAGGGGCCTCAGCTCCTACGAGCAGTACGTC. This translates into CASSPTPRGLSSYEQYV.

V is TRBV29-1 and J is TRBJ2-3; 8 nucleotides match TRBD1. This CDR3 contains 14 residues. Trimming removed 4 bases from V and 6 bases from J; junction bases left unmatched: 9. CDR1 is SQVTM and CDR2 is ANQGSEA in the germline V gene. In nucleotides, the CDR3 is TGCAGCGTTGTTAGGGGGGCAGGGGGCGATACGCAGTATTTT. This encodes CSVVRGAGGDTQYF.

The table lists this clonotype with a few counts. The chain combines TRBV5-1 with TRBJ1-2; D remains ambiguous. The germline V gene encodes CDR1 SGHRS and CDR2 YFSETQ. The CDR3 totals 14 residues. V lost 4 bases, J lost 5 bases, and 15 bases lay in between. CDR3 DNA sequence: TGCGCCAGCAGCCCGCAGGCTACTGGGTATGGCTACACCTTC. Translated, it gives CASSPQATGYGYTF.

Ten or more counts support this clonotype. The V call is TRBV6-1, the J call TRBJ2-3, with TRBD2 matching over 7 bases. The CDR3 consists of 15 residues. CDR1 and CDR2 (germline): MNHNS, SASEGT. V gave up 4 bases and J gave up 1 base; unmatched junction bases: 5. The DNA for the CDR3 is TGTGCCAGCAGTGGGAGAGCGGGACGCACAGATACGCAGTATTTT. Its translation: CASSGRAGRTDTQYF.

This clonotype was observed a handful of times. The DNA of the CDR3 is TGTGCCAGCTCAGTCCGCGGTGAAAAACTGTTTTTT. It translates to CASSVRGEKLFF. The gene calls are TRBV18 and TRBJ1-4; D gene ambiguous. Germline values: CDR1 KGHSH, CDR2 LQKENI. V lost 5 bases to trimming and J lost 7 bases, with 8 bases between them. This CDR3 region has 12 residues.